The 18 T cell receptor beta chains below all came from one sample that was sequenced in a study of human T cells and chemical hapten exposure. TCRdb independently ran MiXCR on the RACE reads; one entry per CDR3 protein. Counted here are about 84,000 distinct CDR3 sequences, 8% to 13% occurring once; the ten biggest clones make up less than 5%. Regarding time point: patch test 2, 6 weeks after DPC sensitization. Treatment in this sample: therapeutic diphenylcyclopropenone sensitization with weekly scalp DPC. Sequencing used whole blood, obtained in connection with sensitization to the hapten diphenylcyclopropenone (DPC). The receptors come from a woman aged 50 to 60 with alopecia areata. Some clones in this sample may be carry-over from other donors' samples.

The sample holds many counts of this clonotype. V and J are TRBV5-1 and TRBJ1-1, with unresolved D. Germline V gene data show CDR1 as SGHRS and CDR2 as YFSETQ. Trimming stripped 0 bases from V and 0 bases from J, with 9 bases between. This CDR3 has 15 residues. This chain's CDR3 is CASSLGDLMNTEAFF. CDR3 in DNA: TGCGCCAGCAGCTTGGGCGATTTGATGAACACTGAAGCTTTCTTT.

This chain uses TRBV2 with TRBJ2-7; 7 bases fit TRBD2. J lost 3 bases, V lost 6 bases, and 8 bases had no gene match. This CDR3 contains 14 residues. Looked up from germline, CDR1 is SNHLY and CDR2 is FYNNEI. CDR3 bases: TGTGCCAGCAGGGCGGGGGTGTGGGACTACGAGCAGTACTTC. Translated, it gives CASRAGVWDYEQYF.

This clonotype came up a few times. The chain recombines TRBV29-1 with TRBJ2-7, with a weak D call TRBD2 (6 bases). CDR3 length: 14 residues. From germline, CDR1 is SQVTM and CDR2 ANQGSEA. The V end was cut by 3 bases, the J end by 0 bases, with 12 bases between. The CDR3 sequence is CSVDQGGASYEQYF. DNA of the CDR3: TGCAGCGTTGATCAGGGAGGCGCCTCCTACGAGCAGTACTTC.

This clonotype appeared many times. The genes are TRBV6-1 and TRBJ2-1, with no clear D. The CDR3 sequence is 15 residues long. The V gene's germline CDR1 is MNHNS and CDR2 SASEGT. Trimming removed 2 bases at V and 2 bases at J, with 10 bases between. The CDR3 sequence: CASSESAGAYNEQFF. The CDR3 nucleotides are TGTGCCAGCAGTGAATCGGCAGGAGCCTACAATGAGCAGTTCTTC.

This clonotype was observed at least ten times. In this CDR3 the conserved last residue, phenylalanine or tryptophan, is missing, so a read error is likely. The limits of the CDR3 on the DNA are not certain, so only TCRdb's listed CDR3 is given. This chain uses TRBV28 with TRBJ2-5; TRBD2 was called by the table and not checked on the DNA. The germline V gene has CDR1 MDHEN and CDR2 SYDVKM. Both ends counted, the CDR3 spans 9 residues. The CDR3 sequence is CASSLSRVV.

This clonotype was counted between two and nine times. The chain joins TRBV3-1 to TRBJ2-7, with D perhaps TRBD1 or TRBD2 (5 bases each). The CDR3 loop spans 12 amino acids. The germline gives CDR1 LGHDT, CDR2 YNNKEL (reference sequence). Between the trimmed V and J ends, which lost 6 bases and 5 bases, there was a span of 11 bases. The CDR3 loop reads CASRGTGNEQYF. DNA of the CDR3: TGTGCCAGCAGGGGGACGGGGAACGAGCAGTACTTC.

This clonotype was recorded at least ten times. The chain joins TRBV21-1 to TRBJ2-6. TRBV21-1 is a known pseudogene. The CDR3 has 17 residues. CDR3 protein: CASSKVPDISGANVLTF. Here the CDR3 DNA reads TGTGCCAGCAGCAAAGTTCCTGACATCTCTGGGGCCAACGTCCTGACTTTC.

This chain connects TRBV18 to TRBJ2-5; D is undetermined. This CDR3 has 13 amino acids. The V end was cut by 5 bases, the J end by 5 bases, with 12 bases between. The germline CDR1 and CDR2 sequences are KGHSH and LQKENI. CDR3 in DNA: TGTGCCAGCTCAGGCGAGCGACGCGAGACCCAGTACTTC. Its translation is CASSGERRETQYF.

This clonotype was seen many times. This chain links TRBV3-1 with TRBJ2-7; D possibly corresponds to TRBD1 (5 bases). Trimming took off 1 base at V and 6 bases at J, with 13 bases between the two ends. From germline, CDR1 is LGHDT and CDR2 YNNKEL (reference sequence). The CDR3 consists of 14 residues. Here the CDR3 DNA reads TGTGCCAGCAGCCAAGTGGATCAGGGTACCGAGCAGTACTTC. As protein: CASSQVDQGTEQYF.

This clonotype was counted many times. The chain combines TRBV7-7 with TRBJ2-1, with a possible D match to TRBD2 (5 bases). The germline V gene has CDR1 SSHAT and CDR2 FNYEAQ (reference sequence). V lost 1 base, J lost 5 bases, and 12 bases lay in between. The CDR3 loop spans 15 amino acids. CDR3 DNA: TGTGCCAGCAGCTTAGATAGCCGGGGAGACAATGAGCAGTTCTTC. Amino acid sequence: CASSLDSRGDNEQFF.

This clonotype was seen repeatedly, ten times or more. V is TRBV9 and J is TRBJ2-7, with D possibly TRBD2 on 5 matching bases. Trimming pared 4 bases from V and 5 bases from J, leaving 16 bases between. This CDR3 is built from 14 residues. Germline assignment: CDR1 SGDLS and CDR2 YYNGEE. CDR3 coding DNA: TGTGCCAGCAGCTTCCGGGGTAGCGCCAACGAGCAGTACTTC. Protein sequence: CASSFRGSANEQYF.

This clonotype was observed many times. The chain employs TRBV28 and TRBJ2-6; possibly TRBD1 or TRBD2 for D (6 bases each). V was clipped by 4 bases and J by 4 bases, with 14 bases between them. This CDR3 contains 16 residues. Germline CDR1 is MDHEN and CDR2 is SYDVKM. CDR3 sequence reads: CASSSPGGGGANVLTF. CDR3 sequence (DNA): TGTGCCAGCAGTTCCCCCGGGGGCGGAGGGGCCAACGTCCTGACTTTC.

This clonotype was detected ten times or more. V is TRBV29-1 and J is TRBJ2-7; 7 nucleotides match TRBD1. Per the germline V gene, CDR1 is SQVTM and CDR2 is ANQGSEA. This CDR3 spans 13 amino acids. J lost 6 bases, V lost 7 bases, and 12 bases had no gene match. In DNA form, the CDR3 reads TGCAGCGGCCAGGAGGTATACAGGGGCGAGCAGTACTTC. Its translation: CSGQEVYRGEQYF.

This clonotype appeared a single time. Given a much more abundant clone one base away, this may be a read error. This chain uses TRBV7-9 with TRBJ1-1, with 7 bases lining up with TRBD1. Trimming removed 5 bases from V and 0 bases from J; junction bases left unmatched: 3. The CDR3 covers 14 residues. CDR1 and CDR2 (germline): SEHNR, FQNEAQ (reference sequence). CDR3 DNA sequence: TGTGCCAGCAGCCCAACAGGGGTGAACACTGAAGCTTTCTTT. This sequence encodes CASSPTGVNTEAFF.

CDR3 DNA sequence: TGTGCCAGCAGCTTGGCGGGACAGCCTATGTACGAGCAGTACTTC. It translates to CASSLAGQPMYEQYF. V usage is TRBV5-5 and J usage is TRBJ2-7; the match to TRBD1 covers 7 bases. CDR1 SGHKS and CDR2 YYEKEE come from the germline V gene (reference sequence). This CDR3 region has 15 residues. J lost 4 bases, V lost 0 bases, and 7 bases had no gene match.

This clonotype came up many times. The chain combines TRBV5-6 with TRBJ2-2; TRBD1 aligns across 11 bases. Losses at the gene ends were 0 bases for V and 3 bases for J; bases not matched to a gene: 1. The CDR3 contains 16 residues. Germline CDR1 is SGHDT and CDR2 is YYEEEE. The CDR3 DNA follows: TGTGCCAGCAGCTTGGGGACAGGGGGCTACACCGGGGAGCTGTTTTTT. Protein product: CASSLGTGGYTGELFF. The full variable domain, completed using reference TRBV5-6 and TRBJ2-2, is DAGVTQSPTHLIKTRGQQVTLRCSPKSGHDTVSWYQQALGQGPQFIFQYYEEEERQRGNFPDRFSGHQFPNYSSELNVNALLLGDSALYLCASSLGTGGYTGELFFGEGSRLTVL.

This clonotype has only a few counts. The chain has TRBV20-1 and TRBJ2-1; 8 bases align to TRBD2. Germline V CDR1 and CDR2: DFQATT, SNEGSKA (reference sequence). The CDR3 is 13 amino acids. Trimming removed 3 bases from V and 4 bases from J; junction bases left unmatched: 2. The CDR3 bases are TGCAGTGCTAGGCTAGCGGGTTACAATGAGCAGTTCTTC. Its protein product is CSARLAGYNEQFF.

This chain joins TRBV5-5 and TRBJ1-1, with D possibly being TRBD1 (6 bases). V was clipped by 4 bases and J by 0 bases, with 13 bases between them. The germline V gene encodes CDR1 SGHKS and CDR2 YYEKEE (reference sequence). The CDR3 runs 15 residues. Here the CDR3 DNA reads TGTGCCAGCAGCCGTTCGACAGGATTGAACACTGAAGCTTTCTTT. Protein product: CASSRSTGLNTEAFF.